The 21 T cell receptor beta chains below all came from one sample that was sequenced in a study of T-cell reconstitution after alpha-beta-depleted transplantation in children. Preparation of the TCRbeta library was carried out with unique molecular identifiers. TCRdb called the PCR reads again in MiXCR, with one record for every CDR3 protein. Found here are some 300,000 distinct CDR3 sequences, under 13% of them singletons; the top ten hold 2.4%. Here the sequenced sample was PBMCs from the stem cell graft donor, taken from the stem cell graft. These receptors all come from a human donor who donated a stem cell graft to a child with acute lymphoblastic leukemia.

V usage is TRBV5-8 and J usage is TRBJ2-1, with 10 positions matching TRBD2. Trimming at V came to 5 bases and at J to 1 base, leaving 9 bases not matched to a gene. This CDR3 is 17 amino acids long. CDR1 is SGHTS, CDR2 YDEGEE, per germline. CDR3: CASRPGLARNSYNEQFF. In nucleotides, the CDR3 is TGTGCCAGCAGACCGGGACTAGCGCGTAATTCCTACAATGAGCAGTTCTTC.

Many counts were recorded for this clonotype. The chain joins TRBV9 to TRBJ2-1; TRBD1 matches at 10 bases. Unmatched junction bases numbered 6, after V lost 4 bases and J lost 5 bases. The CDR3 is 15 amino acids. Looked up from germline, CDR1 is SGDLS and CDR2 is YYNGEE. CDR3 bases: TGTGCCAGCAGCTACGGACAGGGGGGGGACAATGAGCAGTTCTTC. Amino acids: CASSYGQGGDNEQFF.

The gene calls are TRBV20-1 and TRBJ2-3; TRBD1 aligns across 12 bases. Germline V gene data show CDR1 as DFQATT and CDR2 as SNEGSKA (reference sequence). The CDR3 spans 15 residues. J was trimmed by 5 bases and V by 6 bases; bases with no gene match: 9. The CDR3 sequence: CSAVPGQGAQDTQYF. The DNA of the CDR3 is TGCAGTGCGGTTCCGGGACAGGGGGCACAAGATACGCAGTATTTT.

The chain is built from TRBV19 and TRBJ2-2; D is undetermined. V lost 3 bases and J lost 2, with 13 bases in between. From germline, CDR1 is LNHDA and CDR2 SQIVND (reference sequence). The CDR3 runs to 16 residues. CDR3 amino acids: CASSIRATFNTGELFF. The DNA for the CDR3 is TGTGCCAGTAGTATCCGGGCGACTTTCAACACCGGGGAGCTGTTTTTT.

The table lists this clonotype with a few counts. The chain carries TRBV6-4 and TRBJ2-2; 16 positions agree with TRBD2. CDR1 is MRHNA, CDR2 SNTAGT, per germline. The CDR3 is 20 amino acids. V was pared by 6 bases and J by 3 bases, with 13 bases of the junction left unmatched. CDR3 sequence reads: CASRSPLGLAGGGDTGELFF. CDR3 coding DNA: TGTGCCAGCAGATCTCCCTTGGGACTAGCGGGAGGGGGGGACACCGGGGAGCTGTTTTTT.

This clonotype appeared a few times. The J gene is TRBJ1-4, the V gene TRBV15; perhaps TRBD1 as D (6 bases). CDR1 is LNHNV, CDR2 YYDKDF, per germline (reference sequence). The germline V and J ends were trimmed by 1 base and 0 bases, with 18 bases remaining between them. CDR3 length: 19 amino acids. CDR3 amino acids: CATSRVSARDKATNEKLFF. CDR3 in DNA: TGTGCCACCAGCAGAGTAAGCGCCCGGGACAAGGCAACTAATGAAAAACTGTTTTTT.

The chain couples TRBV30 to TRBJ2-7; possible D gene TRBD2, 6 bases. Trimming pared 1 base from V and 6 bases from J, leaving 10 bases between. The CDR3 runs 12 residues. Germline assignment: CDR1 GTSNPN and CDR2 SVGIG (reference sequence). The CDR3 reads CAWSASEAEQYF. DNA of the CDR3: TGTGCCTGGAGTGCTAGCGAGGCCGAGCAGTACTTC.

The chain employs TRBV15 and TRBJ2-7, with no clear D. Trimming shortened V by 1 base and J by 2 bases, and 3 bases separated the two germline ends. This CDR3 region has 12 residues. Germline CDR1 and CDR2: LNHNV and YYDKDF (reference sequence). The CDR3 region is CATSRGPYEQYF. In DNA, the CDR3 is TGTGCCACCAGCAGAGGACCCTACGAGCAGTACTTC.

This clonotype has at least ten counts. V is TRBV4-3 and J is TRBJ2-4; 15 nucleotides agree with TRBD2. Germline CDR1 is LGHNA and CDR2 is YSLEER. After removal of 1 base from V and 0 bases from J, the junction contained 4 bases not matched to a gene. The CDR3 length is 19 residues. CDR3 DNA sequence: TGCGCCAGCAGCCAAGGGACTAGCGGGAGGGGTATAGCCAAAAACATTCAGTACTTC. This gives the protein CASSQGTSGRGIAKNIQYF.

Only a few counts were recorded for this clonotype. V gene TRBV5-1 combines with J gene TRBJ2-1, with D tentatively TRBD2 (7 bases). CDR1 is SGHRS and CDR2 is YFSETQ in the germline V gene. This CDR3 comprises 17 residues. Trimming left V 0 bases short and J 8 bases short, with 21 bases between. The CDR3, as DNA: TGCGCCAGCAGCTTGGGCGTAGGGGGGGGCGGGTTTGATGAGCAGTTCTTC. This gives the protein CASSLGVGGGGFDEQFF.

This chain connects TRBV5-1 to TRBJ2-5; 7 nucleotides align to TRBD2. This CDR3 is built from 13 residues. Germline V gives CDR1 SGHRS, CDR2 YFSETQ. J was trimmed by 8 bases and V by 4 bases; bases with no gene match: 8. CDR3 DNA: TGCGCCAGCAGCCCCGGACTAGAGAGCACCCAGTACTTC. Translating gives CASSPGLESTQYF.

This clonotype has only a few counts. For the CDR3, the DNA is TGCAGTGCCCCTTGGAGCTCCTACAATGAGCAGTTCTTC. Translation gives CSAPWSSYNEQFF. V gene TRBV20-1 combines with J gene TRBJ2-1, with no clear D. Per the germline V gene, CDR1 is DFQATT and CDR2 is SNEGSKA (reference sequence). Trimming stripped 6 bases from V and 0 bases from J, with 9 bases between. The CDR3 consists of 13 residues.

The chain couples TRBV9 to TRBJ2-3, with 13 bases that match TRBD2. V trimming: 2 bases; J trimming: 3 bases; junction bases outside the gene matches: 3. The germline V gene encodes CDR1 SGDLS and CDR2 YYNGEE. The CDR3 contains 16 residues. CDR3 coding DNA: TGTGCCAGCAGCGTCGGGACTAGCGGGAATACAGATACGCAGTATTTT. Amino acid sequence: CASSVGTSGNTDTQYF.

This clonotype was observed at least ten times. The rearrangement links TRBV12-3 or TRBV12-4 to TRBJ2-3, with TRBD2 matching over 10 bases. V dropped 5 bases and J dropped 4; count of bases not matched to a gene: 15. This CDR3 has 18 amino acids. The CDR3 protein is CASSTSSGSPGRPDTQYF. Written as DNA, the CDR3 is TGTGCCAGCAGTACCTCTAGCGGGAGTCCAGGTCGCCCAGATACGCAGTATTTT.

The chain is built from TRBV5-5 and TRBJ2-1; 7 bases are a match to TRBD1. CDR1 and CDR2 (germline): SGHKS, YYEKEE (reference sequence). J was trimmed by 9 bases and V by 2 bases; bases with no gene match: 8. This CDR3 is 14 amino acids long. In DNA form, the CDR3 reads TGTGCCAGCAGCTTAGGACAGGATCTAGGTGAGCAGTTCTTC. The encoded protein is CASSLGQDLGEQFF.

The chain recombines TRBV28 with TRBJ2-1; D unclear. Trimming stripped 6 bases from V and 3 bases from J, with 9 bases between. This CDR3 contains 13 residues. CDR1 MDHEN and CDR2 SYDVKM come from the germline V gene. CDR3 sequence reads: CASSTMFYNEQFF. In nucleotides, the CDR3 is TGTGCCAGCAGCACCATGTTCTACAATGAGCAGTTCTTC.

This clonotype was seen at least ten times. V gene TRBV12-3 or TRBV12-4 combines with J gene TRBJ2-3, with D unresolved. Trimming left V 3 bases short and J 6 bases short, with 10 bases between. The length of the CDR3 is 13 residues. The CDR3 sequence: CASSFGPTDTQYF. The CDR3 DNA reads as TGTGCCAGCAGTTTTGGACCGACGGATACGCAGTATTTT.

This clonotype appeared a few times. The chain carries TRBV7-2 and TRBJ2-1, with TRBD2 matching over 11 bases. The ends lost 5 bases at V and 10 bases at J; junction bases unmatched: 13. The germline gives CDR1 SGHTA, CDR2 FQGNSA. The CDR3 has 16 residues. CDR3 nucleotides: TGTGCCAGCAGCCCAGGGACTAGCGGATCGTTGGGAGAGCAGTTCTTC. Residues: CASSPGTSGSLGEQFF.

This clonotype was seen a handful of times. The gene calls are TRBV2 and TRBJ2-7; D unclear. CDR3 length: 14 residues. From germline, CDR1 is SNHLY and CDR2 FYNNEI. Trimming pared 0 bases from V and 3 bases from J, leaving 9 bases between. CDR3 bases: TGTGCCAGCAGTGAAGCGACCAGAGACTACGAGCAGTACTTC. This gives the protein CASSEATRDYEQYF.

This clonotype appeared a few times. The gene calls are TRBV6-5 and TRBJ1-4; unclear D gene. Trimming left V 2 bases short and J 0 bases short, with 4 bases between. In germline, CDR1 is MNHEY, CDR2 SVGAGI. This CDR3 contains 14 residues. The CDR3, as DNA: TGTGCCAGCAGTTACGATCCAACTAATGAAAAACTGTTTTTT. Encoded protein: CASSYDPTNEKLFF.

The V gene is TRBV7-2, the J gene TRBJ2-4; 8 bases agree with TRBD2. Germline CDR1 is SGHTA and CDR2 is FQGNSA. The length of the CDR3 is 15 residues. The trim removed 5 bases at V and 8 bases at J, leaving 11 bases unmatched. CDR3 bases: TGTGCCAGCAGCCTCCAAGCGGGAGTTAGGGACATTCAGTACTTC. Encoded protein: CASSLQAGVRDIQYF.